A selection of T cell receptor beta chains follows, all from one sample in a study of monozygotic twins with inflammatory bowel disease. TCRdb re-called the 5' RACE reads; one entry per CDR3 protein, DNA not given. The sample holds under 350,000 distinct CDR3 sequences. Sample: blood. The receptors here all came from a human donor with ulcerative colitis or Crohn's disease, or a healthy co-twin of an affected twin (not recorded which). Each CDR3 is given with its conserved first and last residue. Fields, in order: J gene, V gene, CDR3 protein.

TRBJ2-5 TRBV30 CAWSVIVETQYF
TRBJ2-2 TRBV7-2 CASSWDFAGELFF
TRBJ2-2 TRBV7-3 CASSLVPSSGELFF
TRBJ2-7 TRBV10-3 CAISELQRYYEQYF
TRBJ2-3 TRBV5-1 CASSRKRTFSGADTQYF
TRBJ1-6 TRBV20-1 CSARDQPDSPLHF
TRBJ2-1 TRBV19 CATLSSYNEQFF
TRBJ1-5 TRBV10-3 CAISGGTGNQPQHF
TRBJ1-6 TRBV20-1 CSAQGAAHNSPLHF
TRBJ1-6 TRBV4-2 CASSQVRSGGWSPLHF
TRBJ2-1 TRBV28 CASSRTSGDPISFF
TRBJ1-2 TRBV5-1 CASSLEEGIYGYTF
TRBJ2-5 TRBV6-1 CASSELGTAPGTQYF
TRBJ1-1 TRBV28 CASSLRSEAFF
TRBJ2-7 TRBV29-1 CSVGFLGGWEQYF
TRBJ1-2 TRBV20-1 CSAGRQVYGYTF
TRBJ2-1 TRBV4-1 CASSQGHYNEQFF
TRBJ2-2 TRBV24-1 CATRALDDNTGELFF
TRBJ1-2 TRBV20-1 CSASPQSTAYYTF
TRBJ2-3 TRBV12-3/TRBV12-4 CASSSRLAGGPIDTDTQYF
TRBJ2-3 TRBV6-1 CASTHGAGARTDTQYF
TRBJ2-5 TRBV7-2 CASRSALLRQETQYF
TRBJ2-7 TRBV5-5 CASLDPWRSYEQYF
TRBJ1-5 TRBV24-1 CATSELGWPQHF
TRBJ2-3 TRBV7-2 CASSLGLLTDTQYF
TRBJ2-5 TRBV20-1 CSAREQHQETQYF